The entry below gives a single T cell receptor beta chain sequence along with its context. Its antigen is unknown. The assay was immunoSEQ multiplex PCR, and TCRdb's table has in-frame clones only and misses some. Of approximately 79,000 clones listed, 75% to 90% are singletons. The data originate from a study of T cell responses to AZD1222 COVID-19 vaccine. Germline loops: CDR1 SGHVS, CDR2 FQNEAQ. The ends were cut back, 7 bases at V and 2 bases at J, with 7 bases in the middle. The CDR3 is 12 amino acids. General study points: The study identified only a handful of AZD1222 recipients as seropositive at baseline. In the spike-specific TCR repertoire, nearly half reportedly target unmutated variant regions. Researchers report vaccine-associated CD4 TCRs spanning spike, with dominance at 160-218 and 743-854.

This TCR came from an adult in good health. The chain recombines TRBV7-8 with TRBJ2-3; no clear D gene. Sample: peripheral blood, taken on day 0 of AZD1222 vaccination. CDR3 sequence (DNA): TGTGCCAGCACCCGCCTCACAGATACGCAGTATTTT. Translating gives CASTRLTDTQYF.